This is a list of T cell receptor beta chains from one sample in a study of cytotoxic CD8 clonotypes in ibrutinib-treated CLL. This table comes from immunoSEQ multiplex PCR, and its TCRdb copy is limited to in-frame clones, with some not included. The table shows roughly 180,000 clones, with 70% to 85% occurring only once. Here the sequenced sample was PBMCs, taken after 24 months of ibrutinib treatment. These receptors were obtained from a human donor with chronic lymphocytic leukemia. The CDR3 runs from the conserved cysteine through the conserved F or W. Fields, in order: D gene, J gene, V gene, clone size, CDR3 DNA, CDR3 protein. D genes are given only for firm matches. Size is omitted from some rows. Given values are once, few, many or a class for expanded clones.

d_call: TRBD1
j_call: TRBJ2-5
v_call: TRBV10-1
clone_size: .
cdr3_nt: TGCGCCAGCAGATGGACAGGGGGCTTCGGAGAGACCCAGTACTTC
cdr3_aa: CASRWTGGFGETQYF

d_call: .
j_call: TRBJ2-1
v_call: TRBV28
clone_size: .
cdr3_nt: TGTGCCAGCACCCCCGACCAAGCAAGGGTGGGGCAGTTCTTC
cdr3_aa: CASTPDQARVGQFF

d_call: .
j_call: TRBJ1-3
v_call: TRBV7-9
clone_size: .
cdr3_nt: TGTGCCAGCAGCTGGGGGGGACGGAGCTCTGGAAACACCATATATTTT
cdr3_aa: CASSWGGRSSGNTIYF

d_call: .
j_call: TRBJ2-7
v_call: TRBV29-1
clone_size: many
cdr3_nt: TGCAGCGCCTCTAGAGGGGACCAAAGAAACGAGCAGTACTTC
cdr3_aa: CSASRGDQRNEQYF

d_call: TRBD1
j_call: TRBJ1-5
v_call: TRBV10-3
clone_size: .
cdr3_nt: TGTGCCATCAGTGACCCTCGACAGGGGGCAATTCAGCCCCAGCATTTT
cdr3_aa: CAISDPRQGAIQPQHF

d_call: TRBD1
j_call: TRBJ1-4
v_call: TRBV9
clone_size: .
cdr3_nt: TGTGCCAGCAGCTTCGGGACAGGGTCCGAAAAACTGTTTTTT
cdr3_aa: CASSFGTGSEKLFF

d_call: .
j_call: TRBJ1-1
v_call: TRBV11-1
clone_size: .
cdr3_nt: TGTGCCAGCAGCTTAAGGTGGGCAAAGAACACTGAAGCTTTCTTT
cdr3_aa: CASSLRWAKNTEAFF

d_call: .
j_call: TRBJ2-3
v_call: TRBV7-9
clone_size: once
cdr3_nt: TGTGCCAGCAGGAGGGTGGGGAGGACAGATACGCAGTATTTT
cdr3_aa: CASRRVGRTDTQYF

d_call: TRBD2
j_call: TRBJ2-1
v_call: TRBV6-5
clone_size: .
cdr3_nt: TGTGCCAGCAGTTACTCCGTAGCGGGGGGGCGGAGTGAGCAGTTCTTC
cdr3_aa: CASSYSVAGGRSEQFF

d_call: .
j_call: TRBJ2-1
v_call: TRBV7-3
clone_size: .
cdr3_nt: TGTGCCAGCAGCTTAAACCGGGGGAGCAATGAGCAGTTCTTC
cdr3_aa: CASSLNRGSNEQFF

d_call: .
j_call: TRBJ1-5
v_call: TRBV5-6
clone_size: .
cdr3_nt: TGTGCCAGCAGCTTGGCCGGCATCCGTCAGCCCCAGCATTTT
cdr3_aa: CASSLAGIRQPQHF

d_call: TRBD1
j_call: TRBJ1-1
v_call: TRBV6-6
clone_size: .
cdr3_nt: TGTGCCAGCAAAACGACCCGCCTCCAGGGGGACACTGAAGCTTTCTTT
cdr3_aa: CASKTTRLQGDTEAFF

d_call: .
j_call: TRBJ1-5
v_call: TRBV7-2
clone_size: .
cdr3_nt: TGTGCCAGCAGCTTAAAATGGGGCAATCAGCCCCAGCATTTT
cdr3_aa: CASSLKWGNQPQHF

d_call: TRBD1
j_call: TRBJ2-5
v_call: TRBV19
clone_size: .
cdr3_nt: TGTGCCAGTAGCCCGGACAGGGGTTACCAAGAGACCCAGTACTTC
cdr3_aa: CASSPDRGYQETQYF

d_call: .
j_call: TRBJ1-5
v_call: TRBV15
clone_size: .
cdr3_nt: TGTGCCACCAGCAGAGGAGCCATAAATCAGCCCCAGCATTTT
cdr3_aa: CATSRGAINQPQHF

d_call: .
j_call: TRBJ1-1
v_call: TRBV9
clone_size: .
cdr3_nt: TGTGCCAGCAGCCCGTACTCAAACCAGGACACTGAAGCTTTCTTT
cdr3_aa: CASSPYSNQDTEAFF

d_call: TRBD1
j_call: TRBJ2-5
v_call: TRBV19
clone_size: .
cdr3_nt: TGTGCCAGTAGTATCCAAAGGAAGGGGGCCGGACAAGAGACCCAGTACTTC
cdr3_aa: CASSIQRKGAGQETQYF

d_call: .
j_call: TRBJ1-1
v_call: TRBV7-9
clone_size: .
cdr3_nt: TGTGCCAGCAGCTTAGGGCTCGGGAGGGACGCTGAAGCTTTCTTT
cdr3_aa: CASSLGLGRDAEAFF

d_call: TRBD2
j_call: TRBJ2-3
v_call: TRBV7-2
clone_size: .
cdr3_nt: TGTGCCAGCAGCTCCCAGCGGGGGGTGGAAAATACGCAGTATTTT
cdr3_aa: CASSSQRGVENTQYF

d_call: TRBD2
j_call: TRBJ2-5
v_call: TRBV7-2
clone_size: .
cdr3_nt: TGTGCCAGCAGGCCCCCGGGACTAGCGGGGGGAGGAGAGACCCAGTACTTC
cdr3_aa: CASRPPGLAGGGETQYF

d_call: TRBD1
j_call: TRBJ2-1
v_call: TRBV29-1
clone_size: .
cdr3_nt: TGCAGCTCCCGGGCAGGGGGCGGGTCCCACAATGAGCAGTTCTTC
cdr3_aa: CSSRAGGGSHNEQFF

d_call: .
j_call: TRBJ2-6
v_call: TRBV7-2
clone_size: .
cdr3_nt: TGTGCCAGCAGCCTAATTACAGGGTACGGGGCCAACGTCCTGACTTTC
cdr3_aa: CASSLITGYGANVLTF

d_call: TRBD2
j_call: TRBJ2-1
v_call: TRBV6-5
clone_size: .
cdr3_nt: TGTGCCAGCAGTTACTCCCCTAGCGGGATAAAGAATGAGCAGTTCTTC
cdr3_aa: CASSYSPSGIKNEQFF

d_call: TRBD2
j_call: TRBJ2-5
v_call: TRBV7-2
clone_size: .
cdr3_nt: TGTGCCAGCAGCCAAGCGGGGGAGACCCAGTACTTC
cdr3_aa: CASSQAGETQYF